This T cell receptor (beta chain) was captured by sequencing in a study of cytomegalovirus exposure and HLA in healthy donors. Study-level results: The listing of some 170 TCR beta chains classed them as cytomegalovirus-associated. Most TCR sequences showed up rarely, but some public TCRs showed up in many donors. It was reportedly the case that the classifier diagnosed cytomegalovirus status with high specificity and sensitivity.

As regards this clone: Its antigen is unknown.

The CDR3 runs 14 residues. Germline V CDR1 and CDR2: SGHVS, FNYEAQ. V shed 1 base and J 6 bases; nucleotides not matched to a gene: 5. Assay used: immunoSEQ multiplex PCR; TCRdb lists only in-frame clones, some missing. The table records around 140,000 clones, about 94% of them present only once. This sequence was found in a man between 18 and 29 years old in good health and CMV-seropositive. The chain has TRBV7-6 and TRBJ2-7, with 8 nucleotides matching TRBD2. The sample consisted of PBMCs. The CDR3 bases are TGTGCCAGCAGCTTAGTTGCGGGAGGCGGCGAGCAGTACTTC. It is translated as CASSLVAGGGEQYF.